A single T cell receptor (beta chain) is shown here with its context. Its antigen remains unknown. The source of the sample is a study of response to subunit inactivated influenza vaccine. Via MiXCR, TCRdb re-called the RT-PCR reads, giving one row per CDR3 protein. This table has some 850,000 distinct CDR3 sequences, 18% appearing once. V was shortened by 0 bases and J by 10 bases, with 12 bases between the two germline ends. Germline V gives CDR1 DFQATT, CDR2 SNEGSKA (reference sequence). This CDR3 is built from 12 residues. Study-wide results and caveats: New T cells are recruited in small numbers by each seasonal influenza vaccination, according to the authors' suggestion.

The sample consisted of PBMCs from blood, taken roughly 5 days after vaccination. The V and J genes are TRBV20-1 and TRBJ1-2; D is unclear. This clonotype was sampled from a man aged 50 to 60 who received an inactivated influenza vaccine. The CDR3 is CSARDGPPPYTF. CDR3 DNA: TGCAGTGCTAGAGATGGACCGCCGCCCTACACCTTC.